Each of the 12 T cell receptor beta chains below was sequenced from the same sample in a study of shared clonotypes between healthy human individuals. Measured with immunoSEQ multiplex PCR; TCRdb has only the in-frame clones, and not every one. The data show around 2,100,000 clones, approximately 94% seen once. Naivety among CD8 cells was defined by CD45RO negativity and positive CCR7 selection, thereby excluding terminally differentiated effector memory CD45RA+ cells. The source material was naive CD8+ T cells sorted from blood. The origin of the receptors is a man aged 18 to 29 in good health.

The V and J genes are TRBV28 and TRBJ2-1; D is possibly TRBD1 (6 bases). Germline V CDR1 and CDR2: MDHEN, SYDVKM. The CDR3 contains 13 residues. V was pared by 5 bases and J by 9 bases, with 14 bases between. Here the CDR3 DNA reads TGTGCCAGCAGTCGAACGGACAGCCCTGAGCAGTTCTTC. This codes for CASSRTDSPEQFF.

CDR3 DNA sequence: TGTGCCTGGAGTGTATCGCAGGGGAATAACTATGGCTACACCTTC. This codes for CAWSVSQGNNYGYTF. The rearrangement links TRBV30 to TRBJ1-2, with D tentatively TRBD1 (6 bases). The CDR3 totals 15 residues. With 0 bases removed from V and 1 base from J, the gap between germline ends came to 12 bases. Germline V gene data show CDR1 as GTSNPN and CDR2 as SVGIG (reference sequence).

The V and J genes are TRBV7-9 and TRBJ1-4; 11 nucleotides align to TRBD1. Germline V CDR1 and CDR2: SEHNR, FQNEAQ (reference sequence). The CDR3 totals 15 residues. The junction had 4 bases not matched to a gene; V was cut back by 3 bases and J by 7 bases. The CDR3, as DNA: TGTGCCAGCAGCTTCAGGACAGGGGGCATTGAAAAACTGTTTTTT. Translation: CASSFRTGGIEKLFF.

The chain carries TRBV2 and TRBJ1-1; TRBD1 matches at 8 bases. CDR1 is SNHLY and CDR2 is FYNNEI in the germline V gene. The CDR3 loop spans 15 amino acids. Trimming at V came to 6 bases and at J to 1 base, leaving 7 bases not matched to a gene. The CDR3 coding sequence is TGTGCCAGCAGGGACAGGGTTTTGGAGAACACTGAAGCTTTCTTT. It is translated as CASRDRVLENTEAFF.

The V call is TRBV27, the J call TRBJ1-6; perhaps TRBD1 as D (5 bases). Germline loops: CDR1 MNHEY, CDR2 SMNVEV (reference sequence). The CDR3 totals 14 residues. V was clipped by 5 bases and J by 8 bases, with 13 bases between them. The CDR3 DNA is TGTGCCAGCAGTGGGGGACGAGGGGATTCACCCCTCCACTTT. Translating it yields CASSGGRGDSPLHF.

The CDR3 sequence is CASSFVAGSSYEQYF. Here the CDR3 DNA reads TGTGCCAGCAGCTTTGTAGCGGGGAGCTCCTACGAGCAGTACTTC. V is TRBV7-8 and J is TRBJ2-7; TRBD2 agrees at 8 bases. The germline V gene has CDR1 SGHVS and CDR2 FQNEAQ. The CDR3 loop spans 15 amino acids. Trimming cost V 3 bases and J 0 bases; bases outside gene matches: 4.

V usage is TRBV4-1 and J usage is TRBJ2-5, with TRBD2 matching over 10 bases. The CDR3 has 16 amino acids. J was trimmed by 2 bases and V by 1 base; bases with no gene match: 4. CDR1 MGHRA and CDR2 YSYEKL come from the germline V gene. The DNA of the CDR3 is TGCGCCAGCAGCCAAGTAGGACTAGCGGAGCAAGAGACCCAGTACTTC. The encoded protein is CASSQVGLAEQETQYF.

The gene calls are TRBV11-3 and TRBJ2-7, with TRBD2 matching 8 bases. The CDR3 loop spans 16 amino acids. The germline CDR1 and CDR2 sequences are SGHNT and YENEEA. The CDR3 sequence is CASSSRLVSGKLSVRV. The CDR3 DNA reads as TGTGCCAGCAGCTCCCGCTTGGTTAGCGGGAAACTCTCCGTGCGGGTC.

The chain links TRBV14 to TRBJ1-3; D unresolved. CDR3 length: 16 residues. The germline V and J ends were trimmed by 0 bases and 0 bases, with 9 bases remaining between them. Per germline, CDR1 SGHDN and CDR2 FVKESK. Here the CDR3 DNA reads TGTGCCAGCAGCCAAGAGCAGTTACTCTCTGGAAACACCATATATTTT. This translates into CASSQEQLLSGNTIYF.

The rearrangement uses TRBV4-1 and TRBJ1-2; D is perhaps TRBD1 (5 bases). This CDR3 region has 18 residues. Germline CDR1 and CDR2: MGHRA and YSYEKL. The V and J ends lost 0 bases and 5 bases respectively, with 22 bases between them. CDR3 sequence: CASSQDPNGGGDLYGYTF. CDR3 sequence (DNA): TGCGCCAGCAGCCAAGACCCGAACGGGGGAGGGGACCTATATGGCTACACCTTC.

CDR3 DNA sequence: TGTGCCTGGAGTGCCCACGATGATCAGCCCCAGCATTTT. This gives the protein CAWSAHDDQPQHF. V and J are TRBV30 and TRBJ1-5; no definite D call. With 1 base removed from V and 5 bases from J, the gap between germline ends came to 9 bases. CDR3 length equals 13 residues. Germline V gives CDR1 GTSNPN, CDR2 SVGIG (reference sequence).

The V and J genes are TRBV2 and TRBJ1-5; no reliable D call. The length of the CDR3 is 15 residues. The germline gives CDR1 SNHLY, CDR2 FYNNEI. Trimming took off 2 bases at V and 0 bases at J, with 8 bases between the two ends. The chain's CDR3 is CASSERVYSNQPQHF. The CDR3 DNA reads TGTGCCAGCAGTGAACGGGTTTATAGCAATCAGCCCCAGCATTTT.